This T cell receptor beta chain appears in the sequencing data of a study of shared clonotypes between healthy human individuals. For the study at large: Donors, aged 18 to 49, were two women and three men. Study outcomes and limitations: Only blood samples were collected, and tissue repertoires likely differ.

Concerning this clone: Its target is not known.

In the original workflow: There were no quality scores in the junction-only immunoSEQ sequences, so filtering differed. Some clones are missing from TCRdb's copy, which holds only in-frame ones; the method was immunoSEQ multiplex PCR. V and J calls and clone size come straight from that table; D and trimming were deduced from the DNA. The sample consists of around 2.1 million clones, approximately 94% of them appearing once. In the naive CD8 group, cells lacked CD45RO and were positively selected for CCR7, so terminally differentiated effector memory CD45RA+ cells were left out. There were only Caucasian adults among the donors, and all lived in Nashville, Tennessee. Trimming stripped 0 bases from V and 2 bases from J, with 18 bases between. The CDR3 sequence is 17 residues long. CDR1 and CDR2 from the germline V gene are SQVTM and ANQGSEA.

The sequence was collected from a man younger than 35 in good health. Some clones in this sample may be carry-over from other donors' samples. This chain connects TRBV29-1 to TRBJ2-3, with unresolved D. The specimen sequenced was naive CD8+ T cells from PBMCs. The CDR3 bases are TGCAGCGTTGAAGATCTTCGGAACCTATTTCTCACAGATACGCAGTATTTT. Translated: CSVEDLRNLFLTDTQYF.